The next 2 T cell receptor beta chains were all read from a single sample in a study of OX40 agonist ivuxolimab in advanced cancers. The repertoire was sequenced with immunoSEQ multiplex PCR; TCRdb's copy has only in-frame clones and lacks some. The repertoire has around 53,000 clones, over 90% of them found once; the top ten carry about 20%. The sequenced sample was CD4+ or CD8+ T cells sorted from blood, obtained in a trial of the OX40 agonist ivuxolimab. Receptors originate from an adult with an advanced solid tumor such as melanoma, head and neck, liver or kidney cancer.

The V call is TRBV5-1, the J call TRBJ1-3, with 10 bases identical to TRBD1. Unmatched junction bases numbered 10, after V lost 4 bases and J lost 6 bases. The germline V gene encodes CDR1 SGHRS and CDR2 YFSETQ. The CDR3 has 16 residues. The CDR3 nucleotides are TGCGCCAGCAGCGCCGATGACAGGGGGCTGGCAAACACCATATATTTT. This translates into CASSADDRGLANTIYF.

The chain carries TRBV27 and TRBJ2-1; D unclear. The CDR3 covers 13 residues. CDR1 and CDR2 from the germline V gene are MNHEY and SMNVEV (reference sequence). V lost 5 bases and J 7 bases, leaving 12 bases between the germline ends. The CDR3 sequence: CASSDLGGNEQFF. Written as DNA, the CDR3 is TGTGCCAGCAGTGACTTGGGTGGTAATGAGCAGTTCTTC.